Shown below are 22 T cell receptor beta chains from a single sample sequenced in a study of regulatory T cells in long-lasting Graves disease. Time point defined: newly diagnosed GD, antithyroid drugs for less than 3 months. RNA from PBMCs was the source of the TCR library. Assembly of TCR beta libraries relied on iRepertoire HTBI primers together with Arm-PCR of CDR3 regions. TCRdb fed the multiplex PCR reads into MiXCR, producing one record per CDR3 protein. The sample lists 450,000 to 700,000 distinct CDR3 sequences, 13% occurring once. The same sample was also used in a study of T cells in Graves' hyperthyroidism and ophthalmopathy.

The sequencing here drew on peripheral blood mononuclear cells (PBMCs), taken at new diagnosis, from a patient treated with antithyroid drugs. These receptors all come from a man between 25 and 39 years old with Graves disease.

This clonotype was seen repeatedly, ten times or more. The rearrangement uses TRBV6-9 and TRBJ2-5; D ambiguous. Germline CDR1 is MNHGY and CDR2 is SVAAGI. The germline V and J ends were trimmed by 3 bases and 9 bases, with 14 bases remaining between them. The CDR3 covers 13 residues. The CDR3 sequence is CASSYADLGSQYF. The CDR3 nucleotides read TGTGCCAGCAGTTACGCTGATTTGGGGTCCCAGTACTTC.

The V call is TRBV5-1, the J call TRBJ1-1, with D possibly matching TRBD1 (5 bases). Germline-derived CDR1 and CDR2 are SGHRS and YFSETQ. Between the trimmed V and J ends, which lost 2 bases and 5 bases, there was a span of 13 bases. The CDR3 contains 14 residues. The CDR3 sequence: CASSFEGEVTEAFF. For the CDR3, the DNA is TGCGCCAGCAGCTTTGAAGGGGAGGTGACTGAAGCTTTCTTT.

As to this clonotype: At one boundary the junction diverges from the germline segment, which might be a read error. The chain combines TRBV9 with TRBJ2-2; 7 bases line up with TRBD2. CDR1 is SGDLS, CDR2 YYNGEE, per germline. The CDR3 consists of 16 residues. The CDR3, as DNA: TGTGCCAGCAGCCTGAGACTAGCTCAGAACACCGGGGAGCTGGTTTTT. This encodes CASSLRLAQNTGELVF.

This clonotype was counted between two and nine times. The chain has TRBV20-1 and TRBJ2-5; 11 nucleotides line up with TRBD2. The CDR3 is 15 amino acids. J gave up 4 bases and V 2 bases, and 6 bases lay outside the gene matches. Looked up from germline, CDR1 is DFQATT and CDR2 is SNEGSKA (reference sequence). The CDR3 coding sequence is TGCAGTGCTAGACGACTAGCGGGATTTTCAGAGACCCAGTACTTC. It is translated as CSARRLAGFSETQYF.

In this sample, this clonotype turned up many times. The CDR3 region is CASSPIGGGTEAFF. As DNA, the CDR3 is TGTGCCAGCAGTCCGATCGGGGGGGGCACTGAAGCTTTCTTT. V and J are TRBV27 and TRBJ1-1; TRBD1 might be the D (5 bases). Trimming removed 5 bases at V and 4 bases at J, with 14 bases between. CDR1 MNHEY and CDR2 SMNVEV come from the germline V gene (reference sequence). CDR3 size: 14 residues.

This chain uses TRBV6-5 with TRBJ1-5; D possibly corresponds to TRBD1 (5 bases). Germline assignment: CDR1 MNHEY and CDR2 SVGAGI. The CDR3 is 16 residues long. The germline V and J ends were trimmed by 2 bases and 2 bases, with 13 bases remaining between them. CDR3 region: CASSYMQGPGNQPQHF. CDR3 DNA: TGTGCCAGCAGTTACATGCAGGGTCCTGGCAATCAGCCCCAGCATTTT.

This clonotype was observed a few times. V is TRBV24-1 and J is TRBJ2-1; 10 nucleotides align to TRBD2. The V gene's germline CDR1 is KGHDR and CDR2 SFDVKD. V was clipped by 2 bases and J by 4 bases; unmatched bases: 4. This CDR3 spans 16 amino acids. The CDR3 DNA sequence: TGTGCCACCAGTGATTCTCTTAGCGGGGGGTACAATGAGCAGTTCTTC. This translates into CATSDSLSGGYNEQFF.

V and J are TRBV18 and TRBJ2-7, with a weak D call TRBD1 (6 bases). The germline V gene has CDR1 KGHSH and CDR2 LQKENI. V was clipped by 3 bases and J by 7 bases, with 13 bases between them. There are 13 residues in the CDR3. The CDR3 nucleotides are TGTGCCAGCTCACCGGGACATAAGGAGGAGCAGTACTTC. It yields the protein CASSPGHKEEQYF.

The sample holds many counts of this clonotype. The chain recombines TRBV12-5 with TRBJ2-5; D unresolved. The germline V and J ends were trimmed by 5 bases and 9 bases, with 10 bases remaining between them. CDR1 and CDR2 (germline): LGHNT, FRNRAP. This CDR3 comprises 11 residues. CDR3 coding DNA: TGTGCTAGTGGTCTCACCGTTGCCCAGTACTTC. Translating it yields CASGLTVAQYF.

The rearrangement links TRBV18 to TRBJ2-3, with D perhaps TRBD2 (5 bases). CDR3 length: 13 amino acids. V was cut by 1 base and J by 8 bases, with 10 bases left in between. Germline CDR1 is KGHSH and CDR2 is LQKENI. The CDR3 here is CASSPLRAGTQYF. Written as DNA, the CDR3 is TGTGCCAGCTCACCACTGAGGGCGGGTACGCAGTATTTT. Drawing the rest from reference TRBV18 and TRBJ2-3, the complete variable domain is NAGVMQNPRHLVRRRGQEARLRCSPMKGHSHVYWYRQLPEEGLKFMVYLQKENIIDESGMPKERFSAEFPKEGPSILRIQQVVRGDSAAYFCASSPLRAGTQYFGPGTRLTVL.

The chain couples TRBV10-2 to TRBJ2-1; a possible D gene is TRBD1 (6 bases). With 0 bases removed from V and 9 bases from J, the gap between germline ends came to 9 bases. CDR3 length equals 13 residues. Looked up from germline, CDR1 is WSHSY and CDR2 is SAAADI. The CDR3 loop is CASSESTRGEQFF. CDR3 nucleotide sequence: TGCGCCAGCAGTGAGTCTACCAGGGGTGAGCAGTTCTTC.

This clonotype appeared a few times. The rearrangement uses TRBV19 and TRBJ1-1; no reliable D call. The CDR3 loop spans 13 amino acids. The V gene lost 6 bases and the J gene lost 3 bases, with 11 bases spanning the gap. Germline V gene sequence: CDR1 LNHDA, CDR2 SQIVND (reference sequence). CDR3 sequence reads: CASSGLGYTEAFF. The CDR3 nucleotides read TGTGCCAGTAGCGGGCTCGGGTACACTGAAGCTTTCTTT.

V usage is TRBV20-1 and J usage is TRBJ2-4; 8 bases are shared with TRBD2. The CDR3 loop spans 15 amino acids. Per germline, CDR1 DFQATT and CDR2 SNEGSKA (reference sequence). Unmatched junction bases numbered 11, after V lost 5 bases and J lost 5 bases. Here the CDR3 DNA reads TGCAGTGCTCCCCGATATAGCGGGATTGAAAACATTCAGTACTTC. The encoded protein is CSAPRYSGIENIQYF.

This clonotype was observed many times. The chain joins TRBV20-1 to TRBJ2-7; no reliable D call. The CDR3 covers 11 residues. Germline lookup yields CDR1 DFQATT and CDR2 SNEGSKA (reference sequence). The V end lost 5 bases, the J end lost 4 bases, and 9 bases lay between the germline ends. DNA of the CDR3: TGCAGTGCTTATAGTTCATACGAGCAGTACTTC. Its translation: CSAYSSYEQYF.

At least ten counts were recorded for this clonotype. The CDR3 sequence: CASLFGQIMNTEAFF. The DNA of the CDR3 is TGTGCCAGCCTCTTTGGACAGATCATGAACACTGAAGCTTTCTTT. This chain uses TRBV2 with TRBJ1-1; tentative D call: TRBD1 (6 bases). The germline V gene encodes CDR1 SNHLY and CDR2 FYNNEI. The germline V and J ends were trimmed by 8 bases and 0 bases, with 16 bases remaining between them. The CDR3 loop spans 15 amino acids.

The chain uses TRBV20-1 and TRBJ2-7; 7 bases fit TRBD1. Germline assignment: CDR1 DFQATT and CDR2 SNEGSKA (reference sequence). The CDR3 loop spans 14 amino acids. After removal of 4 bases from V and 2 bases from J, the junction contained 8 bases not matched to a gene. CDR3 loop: CSAIPLDRAYEQYF. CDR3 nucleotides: TGCAGTGCTATCCCTCTAGACAGGGCCTACGAGCAGTACTTC.

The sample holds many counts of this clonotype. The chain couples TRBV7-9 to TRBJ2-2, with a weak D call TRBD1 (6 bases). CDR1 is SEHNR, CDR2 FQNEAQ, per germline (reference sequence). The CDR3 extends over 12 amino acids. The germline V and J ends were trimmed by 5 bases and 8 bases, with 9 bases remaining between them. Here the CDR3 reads CASSLGQGELFF. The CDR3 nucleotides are TGTGCCAGCAGCCTCGGACAGGGGGAGCTGTTTTTT.

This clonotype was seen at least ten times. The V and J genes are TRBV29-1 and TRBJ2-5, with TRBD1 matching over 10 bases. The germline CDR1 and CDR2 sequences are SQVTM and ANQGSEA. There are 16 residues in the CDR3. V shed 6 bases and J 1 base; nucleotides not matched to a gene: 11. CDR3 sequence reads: CSVAFGTGAFQETQYF. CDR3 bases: TGCAGCGTAGCCTTCGGGACAGGGGCTTTCCAAGAGACCCAGTACTTC.

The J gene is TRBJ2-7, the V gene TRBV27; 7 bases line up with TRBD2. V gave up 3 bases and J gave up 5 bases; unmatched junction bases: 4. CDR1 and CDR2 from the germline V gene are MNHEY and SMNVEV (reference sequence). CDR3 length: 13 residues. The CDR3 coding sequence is TGTGCCAGCAGTTTCGTACTAGCGAACGAGCAGTACTTC. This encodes CASSFVLANEQYF.

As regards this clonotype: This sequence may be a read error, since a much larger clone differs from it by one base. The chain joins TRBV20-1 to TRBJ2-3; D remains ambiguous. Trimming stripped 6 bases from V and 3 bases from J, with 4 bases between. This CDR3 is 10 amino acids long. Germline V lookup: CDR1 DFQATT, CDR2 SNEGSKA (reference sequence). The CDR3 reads CSAETDTQYF. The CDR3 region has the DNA TGCAGTGCCGAAACAGATACGCAGTATTTT.

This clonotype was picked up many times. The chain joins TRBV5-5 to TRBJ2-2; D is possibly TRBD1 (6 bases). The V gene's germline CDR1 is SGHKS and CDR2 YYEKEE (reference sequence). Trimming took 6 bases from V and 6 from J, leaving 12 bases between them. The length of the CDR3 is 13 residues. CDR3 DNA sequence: TGTGCCAGCAAATTGGACAGACCCGGGGAGCTGTTTTTT. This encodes CASKLDRPGELFF.

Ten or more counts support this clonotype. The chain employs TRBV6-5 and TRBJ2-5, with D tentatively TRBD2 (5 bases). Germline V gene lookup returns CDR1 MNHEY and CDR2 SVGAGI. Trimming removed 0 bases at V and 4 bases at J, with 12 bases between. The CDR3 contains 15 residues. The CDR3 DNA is TGTGCCAGCAGTTACTCCTCAGGAGAGGGAGAGACCCAGTACTTC. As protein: CASSYSSGEGETQYF.